This T cell receptor (beta chain) emerged from a study of cytomegalovirus exposure and HLA in healthy donors. With 60 Vbeta and 13 Jbeta primers, the PCR was carried out. Some clones are missing from TCRdb's copy, which holds only in-frame ones; the method was immunoSEQ multiplex PCR. The profile shows about 140,000 clones, approximately 80% of them singletons. V was clipped by 3 bases and J by 0 bases; unmatched bases: 2. The CDR3 extends over 14 amino acids. CDR1 and CDR2 from the germline V gene are GTSNPN and SVGIG (reference sequence). Input material: PBMCs. The receptor comes from a woman between 45 and 65 years old in good health and CMV-seronegative. J is TRBJ2-3 and V is TRBV30, with 8 nucleotides matching TRBD2. CDR3 DNA: TGTGCCTGGAGCGGGGGGGCCAGCACAGATACGCAGTATTTT. Residues: CAWSGGASTDTQYF.